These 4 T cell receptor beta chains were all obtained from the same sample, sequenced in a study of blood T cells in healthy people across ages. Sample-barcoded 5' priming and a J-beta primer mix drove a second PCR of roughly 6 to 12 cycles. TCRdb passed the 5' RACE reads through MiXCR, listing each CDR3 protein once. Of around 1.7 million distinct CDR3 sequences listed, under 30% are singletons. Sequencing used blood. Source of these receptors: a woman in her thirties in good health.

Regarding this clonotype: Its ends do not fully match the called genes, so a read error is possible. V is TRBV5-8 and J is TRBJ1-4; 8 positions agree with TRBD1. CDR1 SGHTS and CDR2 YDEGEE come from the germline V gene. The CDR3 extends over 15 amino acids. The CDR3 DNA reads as TGTGCCAGCAGCTTGGCCTTAGGACAGGGCCCAAAACGGTTTTTT. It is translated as CASSLALGQGPKRFF.

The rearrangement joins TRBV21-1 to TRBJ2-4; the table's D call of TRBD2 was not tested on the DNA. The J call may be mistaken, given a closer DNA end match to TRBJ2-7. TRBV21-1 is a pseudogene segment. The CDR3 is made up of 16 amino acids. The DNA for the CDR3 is TGTGCCAGCAGCAAAGTTCTGGGACTAGGTCATCTCGAGCAGTACTTC. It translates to CASSKVLGLGHLEQYF.

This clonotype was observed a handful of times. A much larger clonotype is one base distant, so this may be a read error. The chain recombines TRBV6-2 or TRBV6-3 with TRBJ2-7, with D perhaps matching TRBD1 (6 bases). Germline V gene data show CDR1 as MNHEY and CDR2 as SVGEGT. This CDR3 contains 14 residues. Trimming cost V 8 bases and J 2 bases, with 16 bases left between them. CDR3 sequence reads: CASHDSGTPYEQYF. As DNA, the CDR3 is TGTGCCAGCCACGATTCCGGGACACCCTACGAGCAGTACTTC.

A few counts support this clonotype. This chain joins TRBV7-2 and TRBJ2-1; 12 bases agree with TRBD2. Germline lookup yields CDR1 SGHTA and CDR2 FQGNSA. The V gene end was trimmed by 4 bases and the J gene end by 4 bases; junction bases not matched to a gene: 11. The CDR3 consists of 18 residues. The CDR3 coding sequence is TGTGCCAGCAGCTCATCTACCCTAGCGGGAGGGGGTTACAATGAGCAGTTCTTC. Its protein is CASSSSTLAGGGYNEQFF.